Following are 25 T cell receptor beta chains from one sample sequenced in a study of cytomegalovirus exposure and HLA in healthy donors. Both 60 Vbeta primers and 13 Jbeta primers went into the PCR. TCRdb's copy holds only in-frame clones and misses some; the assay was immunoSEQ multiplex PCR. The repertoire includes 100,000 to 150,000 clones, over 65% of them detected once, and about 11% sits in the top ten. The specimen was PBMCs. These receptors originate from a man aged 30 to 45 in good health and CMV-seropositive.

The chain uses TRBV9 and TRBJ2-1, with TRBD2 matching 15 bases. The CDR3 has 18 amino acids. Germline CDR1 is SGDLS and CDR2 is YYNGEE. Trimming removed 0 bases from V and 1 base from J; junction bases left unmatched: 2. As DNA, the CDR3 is TGTGCCAGCAGCGTAGGGGGACTAGCGGGAGGTTCCTACAATGAGCAGTTCTTC. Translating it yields CASSVGGLAGGSYNEQFF.

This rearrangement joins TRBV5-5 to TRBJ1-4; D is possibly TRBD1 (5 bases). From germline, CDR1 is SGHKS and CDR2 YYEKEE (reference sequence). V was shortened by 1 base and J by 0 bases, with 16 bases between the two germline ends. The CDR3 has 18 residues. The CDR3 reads CASSLRGQGLATNEKLFF. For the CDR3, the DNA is TGTGCCAGCAGCTTGAGGGGCCAGGGCCTTGCAACTAATGAAAAACTGTTTTTT. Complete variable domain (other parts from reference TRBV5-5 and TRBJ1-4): DAGVTQSPTHLIKTRGQQVTLRCSPISGHKSVSWYQQVLGQGPQFIFQYYEKEERGRGNFPDRFSARQFPNYSSELNVNALLLGDSALYLCASSLRGQGLATNEKLFFGSGTQLSVL.

CDR3 sequence (DNA): TGTGCCAGCAGCCCGGGGGGAAGCTCCTACGAGCAGTACTTC. This encodes CASSPGGSSYEQYF. This sequence joins TRBV5-4 and TRBJ2-7; TRBD2 aligns across 7 bases. Germline lookup yields CDR1 SGHNT and CDR2 YYREEE (reference sequence). V shed 4 bases and J 0 bases; nucleotides not matched to a gene: 4. CDR3 length: 14 residues.

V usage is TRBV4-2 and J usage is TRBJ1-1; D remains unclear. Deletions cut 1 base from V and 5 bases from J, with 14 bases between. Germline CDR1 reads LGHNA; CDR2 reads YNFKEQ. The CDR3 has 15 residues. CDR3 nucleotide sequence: TGTGCCAGCAGCCAAGGACTGGAAGGCGAGACTGAAGCTTTCTTT. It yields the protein CASSQGLEGETEAFF.

DNA for the CDR3: TGTGCCAGCAGCTTAGTAGGGCAGGGTACGACTGAAGCTTTCTTT. Its protein is CASSLVGQGTTEAFF. The gene calls are TRBV11-2 and TRBJ1-1; D is perhaps TRBD1 (5 bases). Germline CDR1 SGHAT, CDR2 FQNNGV. The CDR3 has 15 residues. Deletions cut 1 base from V and 5 bases from J, with 14 bases between. The variable domain in full, completed from reference TRBV11-2 and TRBJ1-1, reads EAGVAQSPRYKIIEKRQSVAFWCNPISGHATLYWYQQILGQGPKLLIQFQNNGVVDDSQLPKDRFSAERLKGVDSTLKIQPAKLEDSAVYLCASSLVGQGTTEAFFGQGTRLTVV.

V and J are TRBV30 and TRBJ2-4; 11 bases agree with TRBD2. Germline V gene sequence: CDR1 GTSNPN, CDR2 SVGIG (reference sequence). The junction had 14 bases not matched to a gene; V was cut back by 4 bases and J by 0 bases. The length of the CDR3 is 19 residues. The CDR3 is CAWNKRVSGRAGAKNIQYF. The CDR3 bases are TGTGCCTGGAATAAAAGGGTTAGCGGGAGGGCCGGAGCCAAAAACATTCAGTACTTC.

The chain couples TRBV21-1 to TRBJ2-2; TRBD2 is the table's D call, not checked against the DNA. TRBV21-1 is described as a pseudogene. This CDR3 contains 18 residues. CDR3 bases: TGTGCCAGCAGCAGGCTAGCGGGATTCGGGTGGGACACCGGGGAGCTGTTTTTT. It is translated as CASSRLAGFGWDTGELFF.

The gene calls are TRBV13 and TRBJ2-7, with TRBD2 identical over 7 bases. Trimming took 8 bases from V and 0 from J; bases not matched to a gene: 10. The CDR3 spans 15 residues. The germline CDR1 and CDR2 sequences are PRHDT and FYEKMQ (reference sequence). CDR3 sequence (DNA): TGTGCCAGCGCCCTTGGGGCTAGCGGCTCCTACGAGCAGTACTTC. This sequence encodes CASALGASGSYEQYF.

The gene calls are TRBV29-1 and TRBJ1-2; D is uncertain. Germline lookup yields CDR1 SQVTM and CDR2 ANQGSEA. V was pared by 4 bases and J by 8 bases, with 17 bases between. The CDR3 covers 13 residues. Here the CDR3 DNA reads TGCAGCGTTGCCGAGTTTATAGCGAACGGCTACACCTTC. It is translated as CSVAEFIANGYTF.

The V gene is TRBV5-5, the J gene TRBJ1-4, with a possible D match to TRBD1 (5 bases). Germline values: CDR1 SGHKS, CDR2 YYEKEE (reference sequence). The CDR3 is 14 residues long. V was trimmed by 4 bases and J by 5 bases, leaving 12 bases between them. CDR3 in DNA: TGTGCCAGCAGCCCGGGGGGAGGGAATGAAAAACTGTTTTTT. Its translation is CASSPGGGNEKLFF.

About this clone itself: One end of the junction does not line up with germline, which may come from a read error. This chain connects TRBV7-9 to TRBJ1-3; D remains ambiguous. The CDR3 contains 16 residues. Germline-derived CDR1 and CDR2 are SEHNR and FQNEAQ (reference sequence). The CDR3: CSSSPVGPTVGNTIYF. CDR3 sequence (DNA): TGTTCCAGCAGCCCAGTGGGCCCTACAGTTGGAAACACCATATATTTT.

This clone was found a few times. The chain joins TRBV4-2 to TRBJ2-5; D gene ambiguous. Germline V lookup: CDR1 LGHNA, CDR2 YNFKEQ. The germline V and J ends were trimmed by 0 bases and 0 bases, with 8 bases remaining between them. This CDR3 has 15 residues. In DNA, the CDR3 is TGTGCCAGCAGCCAAGATAATCAGTACCAAGAGACCCAGTACTTC. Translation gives CASSQDNQYQETQYF.

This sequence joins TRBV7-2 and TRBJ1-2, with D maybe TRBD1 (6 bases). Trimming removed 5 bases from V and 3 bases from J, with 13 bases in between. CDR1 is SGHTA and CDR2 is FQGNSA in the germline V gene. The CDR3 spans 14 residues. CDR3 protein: CASSPNGGDYGYTF. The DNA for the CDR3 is TGTGCCAGCAGCCCAAATGGGGGCGACTATGGCTACACCTTC. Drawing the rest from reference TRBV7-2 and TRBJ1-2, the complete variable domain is GAGVSQSPSNKVTEKGKDVELRCDPISGHTALYWYRQSLGQGLEFLIYFQGNSAPDKSGLPSDRFSAERTGGSVSTLTIQRTQQEDSAVYLCASSPNGGDYGYTFGSGTRLTVV.

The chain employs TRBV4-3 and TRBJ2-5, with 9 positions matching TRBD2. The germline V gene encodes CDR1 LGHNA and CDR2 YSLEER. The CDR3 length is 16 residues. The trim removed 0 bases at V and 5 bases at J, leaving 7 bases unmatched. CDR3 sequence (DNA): TGCGCCAGCAGCCAAGACGGGGTGGCGGGAGGGGAGACCCAGTACTTC. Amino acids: CASSQDGVAGGETQYF.

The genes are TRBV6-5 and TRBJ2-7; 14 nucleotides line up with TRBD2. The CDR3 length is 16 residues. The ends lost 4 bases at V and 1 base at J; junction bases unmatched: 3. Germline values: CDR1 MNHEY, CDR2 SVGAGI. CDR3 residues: CASSSRTSGRSYEQYF. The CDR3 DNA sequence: TGTGCCAGCAGTTCCAGGACTAGCGGGAGGTCCTACGAGCAGTACTTC.

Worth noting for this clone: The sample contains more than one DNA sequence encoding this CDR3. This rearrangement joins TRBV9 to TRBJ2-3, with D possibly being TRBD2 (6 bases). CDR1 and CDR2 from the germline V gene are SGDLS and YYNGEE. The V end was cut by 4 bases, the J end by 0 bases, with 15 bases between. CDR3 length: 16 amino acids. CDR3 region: CASSPRAGGSTDTQYF. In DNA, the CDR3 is TGTGCCAGCAGCCCCCGTGCCGGAGGGAGCACAGATACGCAGTATTTT.

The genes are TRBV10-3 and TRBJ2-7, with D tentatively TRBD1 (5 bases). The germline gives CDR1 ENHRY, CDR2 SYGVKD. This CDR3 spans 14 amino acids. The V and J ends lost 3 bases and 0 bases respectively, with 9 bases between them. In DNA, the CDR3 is TGTGCCATCAGTGACAGGGTATACTCCTACGAGCAGTACTTC. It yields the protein CAISDRVYSYEQYF.

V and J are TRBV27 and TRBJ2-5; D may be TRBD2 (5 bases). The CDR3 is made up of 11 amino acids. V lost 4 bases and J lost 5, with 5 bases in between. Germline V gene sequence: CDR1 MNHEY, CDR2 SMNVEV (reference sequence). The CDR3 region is CASSWRETQYF. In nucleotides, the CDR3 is TGTGCCAGCAGTTGGAGGGAGACCCAGTACTTC.

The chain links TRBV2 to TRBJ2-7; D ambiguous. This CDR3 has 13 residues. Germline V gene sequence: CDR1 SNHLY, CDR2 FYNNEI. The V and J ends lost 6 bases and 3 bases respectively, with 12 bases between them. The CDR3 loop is CASRTPDFYEQYF. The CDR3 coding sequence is TGTGCCAGCAGAACTCCTGATTTCTACGAGCAGTACTTC.

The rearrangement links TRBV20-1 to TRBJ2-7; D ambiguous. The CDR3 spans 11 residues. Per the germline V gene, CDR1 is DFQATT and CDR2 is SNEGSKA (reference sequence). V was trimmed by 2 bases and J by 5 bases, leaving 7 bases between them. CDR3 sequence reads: CSARPVDEQYF. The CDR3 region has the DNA TGCAGTGCTAGACCAGTGGACGAGCAGTACTTC.

The CDR3 nucleotides are TGTGCCACCAGACAGGCGAACACCGGGGAGCTGTTTTTT. Translation: CATRQANTGELFF. V and J are TRBV6-5 and TRBJ2-2, with D possibly TRBD1 on 6 matching bases. CDR3 length: 13 residues. V was trimmed by 10 bases and J by 0 bases, leaving 9 bases between them. In germline, CDR1 is MNHEY, CDR2 SVGAGI.

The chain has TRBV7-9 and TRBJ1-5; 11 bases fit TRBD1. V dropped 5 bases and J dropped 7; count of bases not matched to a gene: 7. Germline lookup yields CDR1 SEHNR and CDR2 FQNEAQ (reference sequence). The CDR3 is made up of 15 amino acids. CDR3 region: CASSVGTGGQQPQHF. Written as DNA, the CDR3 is TGTGCCAGCAGCGTCGGGACAGGGGGGCAACAGCCCCAGCATTTT.

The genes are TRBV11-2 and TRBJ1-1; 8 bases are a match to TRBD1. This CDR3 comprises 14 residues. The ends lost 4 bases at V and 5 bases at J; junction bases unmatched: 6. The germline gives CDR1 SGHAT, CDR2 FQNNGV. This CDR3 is CASSSIQGGTEAFF. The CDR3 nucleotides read TGTGCCAGCAGCTCAATACAGGGGGGGACTGAAGCTTTCTTT.

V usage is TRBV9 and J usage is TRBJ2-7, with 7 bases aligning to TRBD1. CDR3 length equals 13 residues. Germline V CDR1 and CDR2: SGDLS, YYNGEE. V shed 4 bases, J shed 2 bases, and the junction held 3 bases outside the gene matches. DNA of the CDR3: TGTGCCAGCAGCCGGGACAGTACCTACGAGCAGTACTTC. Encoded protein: CASSRDSTYEQYF.

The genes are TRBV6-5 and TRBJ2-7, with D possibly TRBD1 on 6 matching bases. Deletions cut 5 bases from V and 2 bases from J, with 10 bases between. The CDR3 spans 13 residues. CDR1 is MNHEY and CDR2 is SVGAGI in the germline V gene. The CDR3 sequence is CASSGDTAYEQYF. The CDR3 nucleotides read TGTGCCAGCAGTGGGGACACCGCCTACGAGCAGTACTTC.